Presented here are 24 T cell receptor beta chains from one specimen sequenced in a study of beta chain features in type 1 diabetes (dated by TCRdb to the late 2010s). Beyond this particular receptor, the publication reports: A moderate but significant shortening of TCRB CDR3 length was observed in type 1 diabetes patients in all four CD4+ subsets.

The library came from the immunoSEQ multiplex PCR assay. The entire isolated RNA was reverse transcribed using the High Capacity cDNA Reverse Transcription Kit, and thus expressed TCRB transcripts were sequenced. Held by TCRdb, this immuneACCESS table contains in-frame sequences only and omits some clones. Under half of the omission traces to an unresolved V gene where checked; the cause of the rest is unknown. The sample has a few hundred thousand clones on record, over 8.5% of them singletons. The ten largest clones represent over 0.45% of the sample. No antigen has been assigned to these receptors. Sequenced input: central memory CD4+ T cells from blood. These receptor sequences come from a man aged 25-45 years with type 1 diabetes.

The chain combines TRBV28 with TRBJ2-3; the match to TRBD2 covers 10 bases. This CDR3 is 13 amino acids long. Germline values: CDR1 MDHEN, CDR2 SYDVKM. J gave up 8 bases and V 5 bases, and 4 bases lay outside the gene matches. CDR3 region: CASSGTSVGTQYF. The CDR3 DNA reads TGTGCCAGCAGTGGGACTAGCGTCGGTACGCAGTATTTT.

The V call is TRBV7-2, the J call TRBJ2-7; TRBD1 matches at 7 bases. Per the germline V gene, CDR1 is SGHTA and CDR2 is FQGNSA. V lost 5 bases, J lost 7 bases, and 14 bases stayed unmatched. The CDR3 has 15 amino acids. The CDR3: CASSLAGTVPREQYF. CDR3 coding DNA: TGTGCCAGCAGCCTCGCAGGGACAGTCCCTCGGGAGCAGTACTTC.

This clone was recorded a few times. The chain links TRBV28 to TRBJ2-5, with 9 bases fitting TRBD2. The DNA end favors TRBJ2-7, so the J call may be wrong. The germline CDR1 and CDR2 sequences are MDHEN and SYDVKM. The CDR3 loop spans 16 amino acids. Here the CDR3 reads CASSRAASGTTYEQYF. CDR3 DNA sequence: TGTGCCAGCAGTCGAGCCGCTAGCGGGACGACCTACGAGCAGTACTTC.

V usage is TRBV7-3 and J usage is TRBJ2-2; D is perhaps TRBD2 (5 bases). The germline V gene encodes CDR1 SGHTA and CDR2 FQGTGA. This CDR3 has 13 amino acids. V lost 4 bases and J 7 bases, leaving 10 bases between the germline ends. CDR3 amino acids: CASSSGLGGELFF. DNA for the CDR3: TGTGCCAGCAGCTCCGGACTCGGCGGGGAGCTGTTTTTT.

V usage is TRBV28 and J usage is TRBJ2-2; 7 nucleotides agree with TRBD1. V trimming: 9 bases; J trimming: 3 bases; junction bases outside the gene matches: 7. The CDR3 consists of 14 residues. CDR1 is MDHEN, CDR2 SYDVKM, per germline. This CDR3 reads CASSHRGDTGELFF. DNA for the CDR3: TGTGCCAGTAGTCACAGGGGAGACACCGGGGAGCTGTTTTTT.

V gene TRBV27 combines with J gene TRBJ2-3, with 7 bases that match TRBD2. The germline gives CDR1 MNHEY, CDR2 SMNVEV (reference sequence). The trim removed 2 bases at V and 1 base at J, leaving 6 bases unmatched. CDR3 length: 16 amino acids. The chain's CDR3 is CASSLGLAARTDTQYF. In DNA, the CDR3 is TGTGCCAGCAGTTTAGGGCTAGCGGCTCGCACAGATACGCAGTATTTT.

This clone has more than one count but fewer than ten. V usage is TRBV7-9 and J usage is TRBJ2-1; perhaps TRBD1 as D (5 bases). Looked up from germline, CDR1 is SEHNR and CDR2 is FQNEAQ (reference sequence). The V end lost 2 bases, the J end lost 5 bases, and 13 bases lay between the germline ends. The CDR3 covers 15 residues. The CDR3 sequence: CASSLSPRQNNEQFF. In DNA form, the CDR3 reads TGTGCCAGCAGCTTATCACCTAGACAGAACAATGAGCAGTTCTTC.

Only a few counts were recorded for this clone. This chain joins TRBV14 and TRBJ1-1; 8 bases are a match to TRBD1. The V gene end was trimmed by 4 bases and the J gene end by 5 bases; junction bases not matched to a gene: 12. CDR1 and CDR2 (germline): SGHDN, FVKESK. CDR3 size: 16 residues. CDR3 residues: CASSLIPGQGRTEAFF. The CDR3 nucleotides are TGTGCCAGCAGCCTAATTCCCGGACAGGGCCGTACTGAAGCTTTCTTT. Combining the CDR3 with reference TRBV14 and TRBJ1-1 gives the whole variable domain EAGVTQFPSHSVIEKGQTVTLRCDPISGHDNLYWYRRVMGKEIKFLLHFVKESKQDESGMPNNRFLAERTGGTYSTLKVQPAELEDSGVYFCASSLIPGQGRTEAFFGQGTRLTVV.

This chain uses TRBV9 with TRBJ1-2; no firm D call. The CDR3 spans 16 residues. The V gene's germline CDR1 is SGDLS and CDR2 YYNGEE. The ends were cut back, 0 bases at V and 6 bases at J, with 18 bases in the middle. The CDR3 DNA follows: TGTGCCAGCAGCGTAGACTTGGCAGGAACCCTGGATGGCTACACCTTC. This translates into CASSVDLAGTLDGYTF.

This clone was counted only a few times. The CDR3 protein is CASSLLGPADTEAFF. The CDR3 DNA sequence: TGCGCCAGCAGCCTCCTAGGTCCTGCGGACACTGAAGCTTTCTTT. V usage is TRBV5-1 and J usage is TRBJ1-1; no definite D call. Trimming took 4 bases from V and 3 from J, leaving 16 bases between them. The CDR3 covers 15 residues. CDR1 is SGHRS and CDR2 is YFSETQ in the germline V gene.

This clone was seen repeatedly, ten times or more. The genes are TRBV9 and TRBJ2-2, with D perhaps assigned TRBD1 or TRBD2 (6 bases each). Trimming removed 3 bases from V and 3 bases from J, with 12 bases in between. There are 15 residues in the CDR3. The germline CDR1 and CDR2 sequences are SGDLS and YYNGEE. The CDR3 bases are TGTGCCAGCAGCGCCCGGGGGCAGGACACCGGGGAGCTGTTTTTT. Translated, it gives CASSARGQDTGELFF.

This clone was found a few times. The rearrangement links TRBV18 to TRBJ1-1, with no clear D. Trimming removed 2 bases from V and 2 bases from J, with 6 bases in between. The length of the CDR3 is 13 residues. In germline, CDR1 is KGHSH, CDR2 LQKENI. For the CDR3, the DNA is TGTGCCAGCTCACCATCGGGAAACACTGAAGCTTTCTTT. Translated: CASSPSGNTEAFF.

The V and J genes are TRBV30 and TRBJ1-3; D uncertain. Looked up from germline, CDR1 is GTSNPN and CDR2 is SVGIG (reference sequence). With 3 bases removed from V and 4 bases from J, the gap between germline ends came to 10 bases. The CDR3 consists of 13 residues. The DNA of the CDR3 is TGTGCCTGGAGCTCCGACTCGGGAAACACCATATATTTT. Residues: CAWSSDSGNTIYF.

This chain uses TRBV23-1 with TRBJ2-7; TRBD1 matches 7 bases. TRBV23-1 is flagged as an ORF with uncertain function. The ends lost 4 bases at V and 2 bases at J; junction bases unmatched: 8. This CDR3 has 15 amino acids. CDR3 in amino acids: CASSPVDRSAYEQYF. CDR3 DNA: TGCGCCAGCAGTCCCGTGGACAGGTCCGCCTACGAGCAGTACTTC.

The chain's CDR3 is CASSRKPGLAQETQYF. The DNA for the CDR3 is TGTGCCAGCAGTCGAAAACCGGGACTAGCGCAAGAGACCCAGTACTTC. The chain joins TRBV27 to TRBJ2-5, with TRBD2 matching 10 bases. Trimming cost V 5 bases and J 2 bases; bases outside gene matches: 8. Germline CDR1 MNHEY, CDR2 SMNVEV (reference sequence). This CDR3 is built from 16 residues.

The V call is TRBV6-1, the J call TRBJ2-3; D is perhaps TRBD1 (5 bases). V was pared by 4 bases and J by 2 bases, with 7 bases between. CDR1 is MNHNS and CDR2 is SASEGT in the germline V gene. This CDR3 is built from 13 residues. CDR3 residues: CASSGGATDTQYF. The CDR3 DNA is TGTGCCAGCAGTGGTGGGGCCACAGATACGCAGTATTTT.

J is TRBJ2-3 and V is TRBV6-7, with 8 bases matching TRBD2. TRBV6-7 is designated an ORF whose function remains uncertain. The CDR3 runs to 16 residues. J lost 1 base, V lost 5 bases, and 8 bases had no gene match. DNA for the CDR3: TGTGCCAGCAGTCAGCGGACTAGCATAGGCACAGATACGCAGTATTTT. It is translated as CASSQRTSIGTDTQYF.

This clone was seen more than once but under ten times. V gene TRBV2 combines with J gene TRBJ2-7; D remains unclear. This CDR3 contains 11 residues. The germline V and J ends were trimmed by 7 bases and 4 bases, with 8 bases remaining between them. Germline CDR1 and CDR2: SNHLY and FYNNEI. CDR3 bases: TGTGCCAGCATGTTTGGGTACGAGCAGTACTTC. Translating it yields CASMFGYEQYF.

This clone was recorded at least ten times. The chain links TRBV19 to TRBJ2-1, with 9 bases lining up with TRBD2. This CDR3 has 20 residues. J gave up 1 base and V 3 bases, and 16 bases lay outside the gene matches. Germline V gene lookup returns CDR1 LNHDA and CDR2 SQIVND (reference sequence). The CDR3 DNA reads as TGTGCCAGTAGTATCTCCCATAGCGGGAGTATGGTAAGGTCCTACAATGAGCAGTTCTTC. Its translation is CASSISHSGSMVRSYNEQFF.

The rearrangement joins TRBV7-3 to TRBJ1-6; 9 positions match TRBD1. CDR3 length equals 17 residues. V gave up 4 bases and J gave up 2 bases; unmatched junction bases: 6. Germline assignment: CDR1 SGHTA and CDR2 FQGTGA. CDR3 protein: CASSWGDRVTYNSPLHF. The CDR3 bases are TGTGCCAGCAGCTGGGGGGACAGGGTGACCTATAATTCACCCCTCCACTTT.

In this sample, this clone turned up a few times. The chain carries TRBV5-1 and TRBJ1-5; 12 bases align to TRBD1. This CDR3 contains 15 residues. With V trimmed by 5 bases and J by 4 bases, 4 bases remained unmatched. Germline V gene lookup returns CDR1 SGHRS and CDR2 YFSETQ. In DNA, the CDR3 is TGCGCCAGCAGGCGGGGACAGGGGGCTAATCAGCCCCAGCATTTT. It translates to CASRRGQGANQPQHF.

This clone was seen ten or more times. The chain is built from TRBV2 and TRBJ2-5, with no clear D. The CDR3 is made up of 12 amino acids. V shed 7 bases and J shed 5 bases, with 11 bases lying between them. The V gene's germline CDR1 is SNHLY and CDR2 FYNNEI. The CDR3, as DNA: TGTGCCAGCAAGGGATTAGGGGAGACCCAGTACTTC. It encodes CASKGLGETQYF.

This clone was counted a few times. Other DNA sequences of this sample code for an identical CDR3. The V and J genes are TRBV18 and TRBJ1-1; no definite D call. The CDR3 runs 14 residues. Germline loops: CDR1 KGHSH, CDR2 LQKENI. The germline V and J ends were trimmed by 0 bases and 0 bases, with 5 bases remaining between them. The CDR3 is CASSPPGLNTEAFF. CDR3 DNA: TGTGCCAGCTCACCACCAGGCCTGAACACTGAAGCTTTCTTT.

The chain uses TRBV5-1 and TRBJ2-7; 8 bases map to TRBD1. The V gene's germline CDR1 is SGHRS and CDR2 YFSETQ. The V gene end was trimmed by 1 base and the J gene end by 6 bases; junction bases not matched to a gene: 18. The CDR3 length is 18 residues. CDR3 in DNA: TGCGCCAGCAGCTTGCAGGGTGGGTCCCAGGGGGCCTTCCGCGAGCAGTACTTC. This gives the protein CASSLQGGSQGAFREQYF.